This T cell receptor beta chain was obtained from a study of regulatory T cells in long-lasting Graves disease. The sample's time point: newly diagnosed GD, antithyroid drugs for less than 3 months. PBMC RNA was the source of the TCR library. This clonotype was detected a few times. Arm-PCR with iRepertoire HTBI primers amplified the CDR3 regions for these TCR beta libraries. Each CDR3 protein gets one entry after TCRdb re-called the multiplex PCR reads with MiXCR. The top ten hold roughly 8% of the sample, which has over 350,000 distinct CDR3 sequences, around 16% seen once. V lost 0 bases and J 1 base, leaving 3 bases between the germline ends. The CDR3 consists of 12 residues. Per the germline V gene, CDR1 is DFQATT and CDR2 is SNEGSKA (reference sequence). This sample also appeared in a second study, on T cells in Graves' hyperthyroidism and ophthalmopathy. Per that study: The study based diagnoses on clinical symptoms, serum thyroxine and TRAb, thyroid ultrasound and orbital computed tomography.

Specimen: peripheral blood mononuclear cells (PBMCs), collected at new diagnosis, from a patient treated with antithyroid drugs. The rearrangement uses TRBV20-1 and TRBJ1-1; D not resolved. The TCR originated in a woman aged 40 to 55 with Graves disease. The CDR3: CSARDQNTEAFF. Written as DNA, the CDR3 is TGCAGTGCTAGAGACCAGAACACTGAAGCTTTCTTT.